The source of this TCR beta chain is a study of blood T cell repertoires in COVID-19. Across the whole study: T cells, B-cell-depleted T cells, or PBMCs supplied cDNA or gDNA.

The table came from immunoSEQ multiplex PCR; TCRdb's copy has only in-frame clones and leaves some out. Here the sample spans a few hundred thousand clones, more than 85% being singletons. The V and J ends lost 5 bases and 7 bases, in that order; junction bases with no gene match: 7. The CDR3 totals 14 residues. Germline V lookup: CDR1 PRHDT, CDR2 FYEKMQ (reference sequence). The clonotype comes from a man aged 60 to 69 with acute or convalescent COVID-19. Sequencing was carried out using peripheral blood. The V and J genes are TRBV13 and TRBJ1-4, with 7 bases matching TRBD1. The CDR3 reads CASSRQGLSEKLFF. The DNA for the CDR3 is TGTGCCAGCAGCCGACAGGGCCTTTCTGAAAAACTGTTTTTT.